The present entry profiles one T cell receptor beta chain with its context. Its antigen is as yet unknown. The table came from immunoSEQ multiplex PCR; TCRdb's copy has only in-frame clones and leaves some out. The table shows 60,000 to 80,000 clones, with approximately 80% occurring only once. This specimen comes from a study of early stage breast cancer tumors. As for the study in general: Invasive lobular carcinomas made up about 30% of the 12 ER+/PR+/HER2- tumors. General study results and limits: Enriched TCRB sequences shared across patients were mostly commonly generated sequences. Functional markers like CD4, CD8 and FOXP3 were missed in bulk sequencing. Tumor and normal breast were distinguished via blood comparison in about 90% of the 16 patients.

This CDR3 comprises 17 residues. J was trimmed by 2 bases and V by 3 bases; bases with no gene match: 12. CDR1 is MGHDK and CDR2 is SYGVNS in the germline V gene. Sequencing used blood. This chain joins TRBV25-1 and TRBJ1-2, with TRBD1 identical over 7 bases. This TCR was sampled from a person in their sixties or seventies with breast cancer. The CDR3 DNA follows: TGTGCCAGCAGTGACAACTTCGGCCGACAGGGAAACTATGGCTACACCTTC. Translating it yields CASSDNFGRQGNYGYTF.